The clone carrying this TCR beta chain has only a few counts. Its target is unknown. It was with a sample-barcoded 5' primer and a J-beta primer mix that a second PCR of roughly 7 to 12 cycles was run. TCRdb independently ran MiXCR on the 5' RACE reads; one entry per CDR3 protein. Among around 1.5 million distinct CDR3 sequences listed, approximately 40% were seen once. Germline V lookup: CDR1 PRHDT, CDR2 FYEKMQ (reference sequence). This CDR3 region has 13 residues. V was shortened by 5 bases and J by 6 bases, with 8 bases between the two germline ends. Donors were healthy Caucasian individuals from Russia aged about 6 to 90. At least 5 micrograms of total RNA were extracted per sample. These data belong to a study of blood T cells in healthy people across ages. Overall study results and limits: Conclusively comparing naive with antigen-experienced cells was impossible with unsorted PBMCs. Estimated diversity across one million T cells was deemed an underestimate.

This chain links TRBV13 with TRBJ1-6; D is perhaps TRBD1 (5 bases). This clonotype originated in a woman under 30 in good health. Input material: blood. The CDR3 DNA is TGTGCCAGCAGCGGGGACGGTAATTCACCCCTCCACTTT. Amino acid sequence: CASSGDGNSPLHF.